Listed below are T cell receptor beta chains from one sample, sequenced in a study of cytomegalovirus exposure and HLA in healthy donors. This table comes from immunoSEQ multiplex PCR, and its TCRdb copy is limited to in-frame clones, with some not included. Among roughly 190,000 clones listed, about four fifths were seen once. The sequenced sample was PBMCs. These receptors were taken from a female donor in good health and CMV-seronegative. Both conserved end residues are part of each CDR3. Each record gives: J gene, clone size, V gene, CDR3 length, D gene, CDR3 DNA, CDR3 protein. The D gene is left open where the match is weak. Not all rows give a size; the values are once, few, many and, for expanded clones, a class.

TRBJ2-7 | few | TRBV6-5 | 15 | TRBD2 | TGTGCCAGCAGTTACCTAGCGGGGAGTTCCTACGAGCAGTACTTC | CASSYLAGSSYEQYF
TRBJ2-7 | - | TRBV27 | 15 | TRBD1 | TGTGCCAGCAGTGCGAGACAGGGGGTGGGGTACGAGCAGTACTTC | CASSARQGVGYEQYF
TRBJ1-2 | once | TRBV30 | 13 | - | TGTGCCTGGAGTAATCAGGGGAACTATGGCTACACCTTC | CAWSNQGNYGYTF
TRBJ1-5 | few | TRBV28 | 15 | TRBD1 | TGTGCCAGCAGTCTCCCAGGGGGTGGCAATCAGCCCCAGCATTTT | CASSLPGGGNQPQHF
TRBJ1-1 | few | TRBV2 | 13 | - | TGTGCCAGCAGCGAAACAGCGAACACTGAAGCTTTCTTT | CASSETANTEAFF
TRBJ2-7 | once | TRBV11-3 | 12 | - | TGTGCCAGCAGCTTAGATCGGGGGAGGCAGTACTTC | CASSLDRGRQYF
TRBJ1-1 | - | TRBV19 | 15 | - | TGTGCCAGTAGTATAGCAGGGGTGATGAACACTGAAGCTTTCTTT | CASSIAGVMNTEAFF
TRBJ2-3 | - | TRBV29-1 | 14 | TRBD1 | TGCAGCGTTGGCGGGACAGGGACGGCGGATACGCAGTATTTT | CSVGGTGTADTQYF
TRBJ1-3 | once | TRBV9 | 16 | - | TGTGCCAGCAGCCCCGGACCGGGGTACTCTGGAAACACCATATATTTT | CASSPGPGYSGNTIYF
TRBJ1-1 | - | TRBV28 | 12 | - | TGTGCCAGCGTTACCTCGGACACTGAAGCTTTCTTT | CASVTSDTEAFF
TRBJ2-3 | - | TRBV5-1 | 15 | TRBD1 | TGCGCCAGCAGCATCCAGGGGGCAGGGACAGATACGCAGTATTTT | CASSIQGAGTDTQYF
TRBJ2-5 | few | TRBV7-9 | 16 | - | TGTTCCAGCAGCTTCTCCCCAGGACGGGTCGGGAAGACCCAGTACTTC | CSSSFSPGRVGKTQYF
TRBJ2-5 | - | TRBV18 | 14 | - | TGTGCCAGCTCACCAAGGGGATTTCAAGAGACCCAGTACTTC | CASSPRGFQETQYF
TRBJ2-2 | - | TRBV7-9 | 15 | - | TGTGCCAGCAGCCCCCGGACAGTGCGCACCGGGGAGCTGTTTTTT | CASSPRTVRTGELFF
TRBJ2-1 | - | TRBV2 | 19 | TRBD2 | TGTGCCAGCCGAGACCCGGGACTAGCGCTAATTAGCTCCTACAATGAGCAGTTCTTC | CASRDPGLALISSYNEQFF
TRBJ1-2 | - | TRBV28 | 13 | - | TGTGCCAGCACCTTCCTAGGGGCCCATGGCTACACCTTC | CASTFLGAHGYTF
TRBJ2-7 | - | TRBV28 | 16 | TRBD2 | TGTGCCAGCATAAACCGGACTAGCGGGGGTTTCTACGAGCAGTACTTC | CASINRTSGGFYEQYF
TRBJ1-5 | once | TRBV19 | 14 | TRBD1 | TGTGCCAGTAGTACCTGGACAGGGAGCCAGCCCCAGCATTTT | CASSTWTGSQPQHF
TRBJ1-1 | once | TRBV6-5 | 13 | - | TGTGCCAGCAGTTACTCCGGGGGGACTGAAGCTTTCTTT | CASSYSGGTEAFF
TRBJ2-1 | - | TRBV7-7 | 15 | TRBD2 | TGTGCCAGCAGCCCGGGACTAGCGGGGGGCAATGAGCAGTTCTTC | CASSPGLAGGNEQFF
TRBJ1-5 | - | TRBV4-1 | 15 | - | TGCGCCAGCAGCCAAGTTGAGGGAAGCAATCAGCCCCAGCATTTT | CASSQVEGSNQPQHF
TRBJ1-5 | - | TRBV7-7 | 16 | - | TGTGCCACCACAGCCCTGGTGAGGACTCCCTCCCAGCCCCAGCATTTT | CATTALVRTPSQPQHF
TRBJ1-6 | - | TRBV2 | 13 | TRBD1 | TGTGCCACCCAGGACAGGGGGAATTCACCCCTCCACTTT | CATQDRGNSPLHF
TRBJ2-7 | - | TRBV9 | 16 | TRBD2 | TGTGCCAGCAGCGTAGCGGGTAGCGGGAGTATTTACGAGCAGTACTTC | CASSVAGSGSIYEQYF
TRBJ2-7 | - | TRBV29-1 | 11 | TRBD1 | TGCAGCGTGGGACAGAACTACGAGCAGTACTTC | CSVGQNYEQYF
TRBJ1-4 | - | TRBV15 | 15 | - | TGTGCCACCAGCAGAGAAAAGGGAGGTAGTGAAAAACTGTTTTTT | CATSREKGGSEKLFF
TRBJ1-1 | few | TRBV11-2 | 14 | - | TGTGCCAGCAGCTCCCCCAGGGGTGTGCCTGAAGCTTTCTTT | CASSSPRGVPEAFF
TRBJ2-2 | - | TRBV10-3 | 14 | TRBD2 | TGTGCCATCAGGACTAGCGGGAGCACCGGGGAGCTGTTTTTT | CAIRTSGSTGELFF
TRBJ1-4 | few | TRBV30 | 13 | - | TGTGCCTGCTTGGGACTGACTAATGAAAAACTGTTTTTT | CACLGLTNEKLFF
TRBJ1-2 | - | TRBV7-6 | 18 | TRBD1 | TGTGCCAGCAGCTTAGGGGTGCAGGGGGCCTTAGGGGAGCATGGCTACACCTTC | CASSLGVQGALGEHGYTF
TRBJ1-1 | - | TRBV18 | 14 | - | TGTGCCAGCTCACAAACGCACGGAGCGGGTGAAGCTTTCTTT | CASSQTHGAGEAFF
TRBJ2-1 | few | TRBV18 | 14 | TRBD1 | TGTGCCAGCTCACCTGGGACAGGGGTGAATGAGCAGTTCTTC | CASSPGTGVNEQFF
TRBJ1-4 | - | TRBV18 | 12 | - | TGTGCCAGCCACACGGGGGATGAAAAACTGTTTTTT | CASHTGDEKLFF
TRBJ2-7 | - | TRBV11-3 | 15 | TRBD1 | TGTGCCAGCAGCATGACAGGGGACGCCGCCTACGAGCAGTACTTC | CASSMTGDAAYEQYF
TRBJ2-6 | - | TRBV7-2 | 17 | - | TGTGCCAGCAGCTTATTTACAGGAATCTCTGGGGCCAACGTCCTGACTTTC | CASSLFTGISGANVLTF
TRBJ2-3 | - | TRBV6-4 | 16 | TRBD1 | TGTGCCAGCAGTGACTCGCCGACAGGGTTGAAAGATACGCAGTATTTT | CASSDSPTGLKDTQYF
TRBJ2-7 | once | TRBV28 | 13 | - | TGTGCCATCGGGACACCGACTCGCTACGAGCAGTACTTC | CAIGTPTRYEQYF
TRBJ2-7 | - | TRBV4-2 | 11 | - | TGTGCCAGCAGCCAAGACGACGAGCAGTACTTC | CASSQDDEQYF
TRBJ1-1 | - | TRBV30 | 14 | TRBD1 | TGTGCCTGGGGGACAGGAGTCATGAACACTGAAGCTTTCTTT | CAWGTGVMNTEAFF
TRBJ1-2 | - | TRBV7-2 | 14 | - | TGTGCCAGCAGCTATTTCGGGATTCCTTATGGCTACACCTTC | CASSYFGIPYGYTF
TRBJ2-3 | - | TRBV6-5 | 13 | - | TGTGCCAGCGGCCTTCAACTCGGGGATACGCAGTATTTT | CASGLQLGDTQYF
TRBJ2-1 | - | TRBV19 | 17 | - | TGTGCCAGTAGTATAGACCACCGGGAGTCCCTCTACAATGAGCAGTTCTTC | CASSIDHRESLYNEQFF